The T cell receptor beta chain under discussion was sequenced for a study of blood T cell repertoires in COVID-19. Study at large: Italy, Spain and the United States were the sources of the convalescent and acute COVID-19 samples. T cells, B-cell-depleted T cells, or PBMCs supplied cDNA or gDNA.

How the authors handled the data: How many nucleated cells were present was estimated from reference gene primer amplification. Using immunoSEQ multiplex PCR, the repertoire was profiled, and TCRdb retains in-frame clones only, with some absent. That table furnishes V, J and clone size, whereas the DNA furnished D and trimming. The top ten clones hold approximately 0.5% of a sample with approximately 190,000 clones, about 93% of them seen once. Germline-derived CDR1 and CDR2 are LNHDA and SQIVND (reference sequence). The CDR3 sequence is 15 residues long. Trimming stripped 1 base from V and 5 bases from J, with 15 bases between.

This TCR was recovered from a man over 45 with acute or convalescent COVID-19. Sequenced input: peripheral blood. V and J are TRBV19 and TRBJ2-7; D perhaps matches TRBD2 (6 bases). The CDR3 is CASSIGWGVGDEQYF. The DNA for the CDR3 is TGTGCCAGTAGTATAGGATGGGGGGTTGGCGACGAGCAGTACTTC.